Listed here are 22 T cell receptor beta chains from one sample, sequenced in a study of T cells in Graves' hyperthyroidism and ophthalmopathy. The investigators amplified TCR beta CDR3 regions from RNA transcripts. The HTBI set primed first-round TCR CDR3 RT-PCR. TCRdb recomputed calls from the multiplex PCR reads with MiXCR, one row per CDR3 protein. This repertoire shows some 300,000 distinct CDR3 sequences, roughly 13% found once; its top ten account for around 8%. Sequenced: blood. These receptors originate from a woman aged 40 to 55 with Graves' hyperthyroidism.

The table lists this clonotype with many counts. This chain joins TRBV11-2 and TRBJ2-1; 12 bases align to TRBD2. The junction had 13 bases not matched to a gene; V was cut back by 6 bases and J by 13 bases. This CDR3 contains 15 residues. Germline CDR1 and CDR2: SGHAT and FQNNGV. This CDR3 is CASSLLAGGRTLQFF. The CDR3 DNA follows: TGTGCCAGCAGTCTACTAGCGGGAGGCCGAACTTTACAGTTCTTC.

This clonotype was picked up many times. V is TRBV10-3 and J is TRBJ1-2; 10 bases map to TRBD1. Trimming took 6 bases from V and 7 from J; bases not matched to a gene: 8. In germline, CDR1 is ENHRY, CDR2 SYGVKD. The CDR3 has 14 residues. Written as DNA, the CDR3 is TGTGCCATCAGCGGGACAGGGGTCGGTGGTGGCTACACCTTC. Translated: CAISGTGVGGGYTF.

The V gene is TRBV5-5, the J gene TRBJ2-3; TRBD1 matches 9 bases. V was pared by 2 bases and J by 4 bases, with 5 bases of the junction left unmatched. There are 15 residues in the CDR3. Per germline, CDR1 SGHKS and CDR2 YYEKEE (reference sequence). The CDR3 reads CASSLGQGQADTQYF. CDR3 bases: TGTGCCAGCAGCTTAGGACAGGGGCAGGCAGATACGCAGTATTTT.

This clonotype was seen ten or more times. The V call is TRBV5-6, the J call TRBJ1-5; D gene ambiguous. The CDR3 extends over 14 amino acids. The germline V gene has CDR1 SGHDT and CDR2 YYEEEE. The V and J ends lost 2 bases and 9 bases respectively, with 15 bases between them. The CDR3 DNA reads TGTGCCAGCAGCTTCTTTCAGTCGGGAGGGCCCCAGCATTTT. The encoded protein is CASSFFQSGGPQHF. The entire variable domain, with the rest obtained from reference TRBV5-6 and TRBJ1-5, is as follows: DAGVTQSPTHLIKTRGQQVTLRCSPKSGHDTVSWYQQALGQGPQFIFQYYEEEERQRGNFPDRFSGHQFPNYSSELNVNALLLGDSALYLCASSFFQSGGPQHFGDGTRLSIL.

This clonotype appeared many times. This chain links TRBV28 with TRBJ2-7; a possible D gene is TRBD2 (6 bases). The V gene's germline CDR1 is MDHEN and CDR2 SYDVKM. Trimming pared 6 bases from V and 4 bases from J, leaving 13 bases between. The CDR3 loop spans 13 amino acids. Here the CDR3 reads CASRQWGVYEQYF. CDR3 bases: TGTGCCAGCAGGCAATGGGGGGTTTACGAGCAGTACTTC.

The chain links TRBV6-1 to TRBJ2-7; no clear D gene. Germline V gene data show CDR1 as MNHNS and CDR2 as SASEGT. Trimming pared 3 bases from V and 3 bases from J, leaving 6 bases between. The CDR3 runs 12 residues. The CDR3 DNA is TGTGCCAGCAGTGAGACCATCTACGAGCAGTACTTC. This gives the protein CASSETIYEQYF.

This clonotype was detected many times. The chain has TRBV2 and TRBJ1-5, with 9 bases matching TRBD1. CDR3 size: 13 residues. Germline loops: CDR1 SNHLY, CDR2 FYNNEI. Trimming at V came to 7 bases and at J to 5 bases, leaving 3 bases not matched to a gene. The CDR3: CASNDRGDQPQHF. CDR3 DNA: TGTGCCAGCAACGACAGGGGGGATCAGCCCCAGCATTTT.

As to this clonotype: A much more abundant neighbour one base away suggests this may be a read error. The V call is TRBV29-1, the J call TRBJ1-4; no reliable D call. CDR1 and CDR2 from the germline V gene are SQVTM and ANQGSEA. The CDR3 is made up of 14 amino acids. The CDR3 DNA reads TGCAGCGTTGAACACCCTGCAACTACTGAAAAACTGTTTTTT. Translated, it gives CSVEHPATTEKLFF.

This clonotype has a count of ten or more. The chain employs TRBV13 and TRBJ2-7; D remains unclear. The V end lost 2 bases, the J end lost 7 bases, and 9 bases lay between the germline ends. The CDR3 length is 12 residues. The V gene's germline CDR1 is PRHDT and CDR2 FYEKMQ (reference sequence). The CDR3 region is CASSLTRREQYF. The DNA of the CDR3 is TGTGCCAGCAGCTTAACCAGGCGGGAGCAGTACTTC.

Of note for this clonotype: A much larger clonotype is one base distant, so this may be a read error. The chain carries TRBV7-2 and TRBJ2-1; D unresolved. Germline V gives CDR1 SGHTA, CDR2 FQGNSA. The ends were cut back, 11 bases at V and 0 bases at J, with 17 bases in the middle. This CDR3 region has 15 residues. The CDR3: CACTTGPSSYNEQFF. The DNA for the CDR3 is TGTGCCTGCACAACTGGTCCGAGCTCCTACAATGAGCAGTTCTTC.

The chain uses TRBV9 and TRBJ2-1; D possibly corresponds to TRBD2 (5 bases). Trimming cost V 2 bases and J 2 bases, with 11 bases left between them. Germline V CDR1 and CDR2: SGDLS, YYNGEE. The CDR3 contains 15 residues. In DNA form, the CDR3 reads TGTGCCAGCAGCGTTTCCCCGACTACCTACAATGAGCAGTTCTTC. It encodes CASSVSPTTYNEQFF.

V gene TRBV7-2 combines with J gene TRBJ2-3; no definite D call. The CDR3 is made up of 15 amino acids. Trimming left V 5 bases short and J 2 bases short, with 14 bases between. Germline values: CDR1 SGHTA, CDR2 FQGNSA. CDR3 DNA: TGTGCCAGCAGCCCCTCTCCCCGGGTCACAGATACGCAGTATTTT. Translated, it gives CASSPSPRVTDTQYF.

This clonotype showed up many times. This chain connects TRBV6-1 to TRBJ1-2; possible D gene TRBD1, 5 bases. The CDR3 totals 13 residues. Germline-derived CDR1 and CDR2 are MNHNS and SASEGT. Trimming removed 1 base at V and 4 bases at J, with 7 bases between. The CDR3 sequence: CASSEVQAYGYTF. CDR3 in DNA: TGTGCCAGCAGTGAAGTACAGGCCTATGGCTACACCTTC.

This clonotype was counted at least ten times. The rearrangement links TRBV12-3 or TRBV12-4 to TRBJ1-1; the D is unclear. The V end was cut by 5 bases, the J end by 2 bases, with 18 bases between. This CDR3 contains 16 residues. CDR3 amino acids: CASSPNRPGGNTEAFF. For the CDR3, the DNA is TGTGCCAGCAGTCCAAATCGTCCGGGCGGTAACACTGAAGCTTTCTTT.

Many counts were recorded for this clonotype. V usage is TRBV6-5 and J usage is TRBJ2-7, with D maybe TRBD2 (7 bases). This CDR3 has 14 amino acids. Trimming stripped 2 bases from V and 2 bases from J, with 10 bases between. Germline-derived CDR1 and CDR2 are MNHEY and SVGAGI. The CDR3 loop reads CASSYEGGAYEQYF. The CDR3 DNA follows: TGTGCCAGCAGTTACGAAGGGGGGGCCTACGAGCAGTACTTC.

This clonotype was counted many times. This rearrangement joins TRBV28 to TRBJ2-3, with 10 bases that match TRBD2. CDR3 length: 21 residues. Germline trimming cut 6 bases from V and 1 base from J; bases unmatched to any gene: 22. Per germline, CDR1 MDHEN and CDR2 SYDVKM. This chain's CDR3 is CASRSLTGPSGSRFRTDTQYF. CDR3 DNA: TGTGCCAGCAGATCGCTGACAGGGCCTAGCGGGAGTAGGTTTCGCACAGATACGCAGTATTTT.

This clonotype was observed a few times. The chain uses TRBV5-8 and TRBJ2-1, with D unresolved. Per germline, CDR1 SGHTS and CDR2 YDEGEE. There are 15 residues in the CDR3. V lost 0 bases and J lost 4, with 11 bases in between. The CDR3 nucleotides read TGTGCCAGCAGCTTGGCGATAACCTCGTACAATGAGCAGTTCTTC. This codes for CASSLAITSYNEQFF.

This clonotype was seen more than once but under ten times. This sequence joins TRBV19 and TRBJ2-5; 11 bases are shared with TRBD1. Trimming took 10 bases from V and 2 from J; bases not matched to a gene: 9. Germline V lookup: CDR1 LNHDA, CDR2 SQIVND (reference sequence). This CDR3 is 15 amino acids long. The CDR3 DNA follows: TGTGCCACTAGAGTACGGGACAGGGGGCAAGAGACCCAGTACTTC. Protein product: CATRVRDRGQETQYF.

This clonotype was counted at least ten times. The chain uses TRBV20-1 and TRBJ1-1; D call uncertain. The V gene's germline CDR1 is DFQATT and CDR2 SNEGSKA (reference sequence). The germline V and J ends were trimmed by 6 bases and 1 base, with 9 bases remaining between them. CDR3 length: 12 residues. CDR3 DNA: TGCAGTGCGGAGACGGCGAACACTGAAGCTTTCTTT. Amino acid sequence: CSAETANTEAFF.

In this sample, this clonotype turned up many times. The CDR3 DNA reads as TGTGCCAGCAGTGTAACAGGGGGCAGGAATCAGCCCCAGCATTTT. Encoded protein: CASSVTGGRNQPQHF. This chain connects TRBV12-3 or TRBV12-4 to TRBJ1-5, with 9 positions matching TRBD1. The CDR3 runs 15 residues. With V trimmed by 5 bases and J by 4 bases, 6 bases remained unmatched.

This clonotype was seen a handful of times. CDR3 in amino acids: CASSVEGQGASGYTF. The CDR3 DNA reads as TGTGCCAGCAGCGTAGAGGGACAGGGGGCTAGTGGCTACACCTTC. This chain uses TRBV9 with TRBJ1-2; 12 nucleotides align to TRBD1. The germline V gene has CDR1 SGDLS and CDR2 YYNGEE. The V gene end was trimmed by 0 bases and the J gene end by 7 bases; junction bases not matched to a gene: 4. This CDR3 has 15 residues.

The table lists this clonotype with many counts. V is TRBV5-5 and J is TRBJ2-5; 8 bases align to TRBD1. This CDR3 spans 14 amino acids. The germline V gene has CDR1 SGHKS and CDR2 YYEKEE (reference sequence). V was pared by 9 bases and J by 5 bases, with 12 bases of the junction left unmatched. The chain's CDR3 is CATEKPGGTETQYF. CDR3 DNA: TGTGCCACCGAAAAGCCAGGGGGCACCGAGACCCAGTACTTC.